Described below is a single TCR beta chain sequence and its context. No antigen is known for it. Possible read error: a much larger clone is one base away. Bulk TCR library preparation followed previously described methods with listed TCR primers. TCRdb reanalysed the PCR reads using MiXCR and keeps one entry per CDR3 protein. Among hundreds of thousands of distinct CDR3 sequences listed, around 25% were seen once. Germline V gene data show CDR1 as SGHRS and CDR2 as YFSETQ. This CDR3 is built from 16 residues. These data come from a study of molecular identifiers for immune sequencing clone quantification. As for the study in general: RNA, taken in replicates from about 21,000 or 97,000 naive CD8 cells, was split five ways, with four sequenced.

Regarding the study as a whole: Underestimated sizes of highly expanded clones could result from identical TCR molecules that share a barcode. Spiked Jurkat TCR RNA originating from one cell could reportedly be identified amid some 950,000 naive cells.

V usage is TRBV5-1 and J usage is TRBJ2-2; D not resolved. The sequence came from a human donor in good health. Some libraries in this study had Jurkat cell RNA spiked in. The sample was naive CD8+ T cells from blood, with Jurkat cell RNA spiked in. The sample's subset: FACS-sorted CD8+CD4-CCR7+CD45RA+ naive T cells. As DNA, the CDR3 is TGCGCCAGCAGCTTGACGCGTCAGTCGAACGCCGGGGAGCTGTTTTTT. Translated, it gives CASSLTRQSNAGELFF. Based on the CDR3 plus reference TRBV5-1 and TRBJ2-2, the full variable domain is KAGVTQTPRYLIKTRGQQVTLSCSPISGHRSVSWYQQTPGQGLQFLFEYFSETQRNKGNFPGRFSGRQFSNSRSEMNVSTLELGDSALYLCASSLTRQSNAGELFFGEGSRLTVL.